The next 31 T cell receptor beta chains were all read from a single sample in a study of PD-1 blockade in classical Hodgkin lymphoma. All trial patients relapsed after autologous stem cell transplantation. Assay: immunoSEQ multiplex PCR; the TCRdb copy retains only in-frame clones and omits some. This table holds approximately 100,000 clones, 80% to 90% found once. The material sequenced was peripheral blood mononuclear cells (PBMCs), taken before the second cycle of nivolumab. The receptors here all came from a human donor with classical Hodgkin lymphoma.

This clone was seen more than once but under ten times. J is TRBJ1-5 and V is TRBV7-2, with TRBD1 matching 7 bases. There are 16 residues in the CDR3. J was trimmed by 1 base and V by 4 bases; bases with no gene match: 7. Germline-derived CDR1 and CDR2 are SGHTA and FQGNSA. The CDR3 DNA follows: TGTGCCAGCAGCTCAAGACAGGGAGGAAGCAATCAGCCCCAGCATTTT. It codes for CASSSRQGGSNQPQHF.

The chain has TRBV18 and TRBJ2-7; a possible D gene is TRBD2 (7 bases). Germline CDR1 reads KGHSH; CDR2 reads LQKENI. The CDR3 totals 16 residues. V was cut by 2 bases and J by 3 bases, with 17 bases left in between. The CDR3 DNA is TGTGCCAGCTCACCAGCCGGGGGGCTCGGCGGCTACGAGCAGTACTTC. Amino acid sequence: CASSPAGGLGGYEQYF.

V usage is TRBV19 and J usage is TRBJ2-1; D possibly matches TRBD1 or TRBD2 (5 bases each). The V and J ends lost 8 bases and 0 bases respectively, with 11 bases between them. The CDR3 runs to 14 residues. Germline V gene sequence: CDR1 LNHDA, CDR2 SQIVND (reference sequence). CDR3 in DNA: TGTGCCAGTCGATGGGGGAGCTCCTACAATGAGCAGTTCTTC. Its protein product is CASRWGSSYNEQFF.

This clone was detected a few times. The CDR3 is CASSPGASRNTEAFF. CDR3 coding DNA: TGCGCCAGCAGTCCCGGGGCATCGAGGAACACTGAAGCTTTCTTT. V and J are TRBV4-3 and TRBJ1-1; possibly TRBD1 for D (5 bases). CDR1 is LGHNA, CDR2 YSLEER, per germline. Between the trimmed V and J ends, which lost 6 bases and 1 base, there was a span of 15 bases. There are 15 residues in the CDR3.

The CDR3 is CAWSLHRGSGTDTQYF. The DNA of the CDR3 is TGTGCCTGGAGTCTTCACAGGGGTTCTGGCACAGATACGCAGTATTTT. This sequence joins TRBV30 and TRBJ2-3, with 7 bases matching TRBD1. Looked up from germline, CDR1 is GTSNPN and CDR2 is SVGIG (reference sequence). The CDR3 loop spans 16 amino acids. Trimming removed 2 bases from V and 1 base from J; junction bases left unmatched: 9.

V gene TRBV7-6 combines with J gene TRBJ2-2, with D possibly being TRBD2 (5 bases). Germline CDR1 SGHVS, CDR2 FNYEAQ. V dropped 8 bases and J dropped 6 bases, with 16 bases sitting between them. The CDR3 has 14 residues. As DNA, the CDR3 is TGTGCCAGCGAAGAGGGTCTGGTAGCCGGGGAGCTGTTTTTT. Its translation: CASEEGLVAGELFF.

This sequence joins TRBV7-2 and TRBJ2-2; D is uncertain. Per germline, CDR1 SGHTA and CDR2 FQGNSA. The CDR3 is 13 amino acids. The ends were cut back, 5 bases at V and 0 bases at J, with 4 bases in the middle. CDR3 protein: CASSHSNTGELFF. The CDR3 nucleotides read TGTGCCAGCAGCCATTCGAACACCGGGGAGCTGTTTTTT.

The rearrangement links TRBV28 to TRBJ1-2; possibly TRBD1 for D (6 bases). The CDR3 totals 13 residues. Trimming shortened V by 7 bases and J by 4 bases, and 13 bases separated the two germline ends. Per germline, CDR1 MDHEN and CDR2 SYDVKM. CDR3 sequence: CASTTSRGYGYTF. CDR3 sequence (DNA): TGTGCCAGCACCACTAGCAGGGGCTATGGCTACACCTTC.

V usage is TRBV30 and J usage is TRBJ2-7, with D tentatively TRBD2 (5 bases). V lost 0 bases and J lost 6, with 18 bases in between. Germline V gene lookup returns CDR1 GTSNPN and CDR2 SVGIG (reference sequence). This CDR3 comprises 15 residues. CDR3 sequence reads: CAWSVFRRGFAEQYF. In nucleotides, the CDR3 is TGTGCCTGGAGTGTATTTCGTCGGGGTTTTGCCGAGCAGTACTTC.

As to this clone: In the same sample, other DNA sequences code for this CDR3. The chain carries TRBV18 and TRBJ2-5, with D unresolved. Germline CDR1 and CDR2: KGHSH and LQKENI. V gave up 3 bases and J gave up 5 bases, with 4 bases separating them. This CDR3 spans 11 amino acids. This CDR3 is CASSPQETQYF. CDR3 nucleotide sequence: TGTGCCAGCTCACCTCAGGAGACCCAGTACTTC.

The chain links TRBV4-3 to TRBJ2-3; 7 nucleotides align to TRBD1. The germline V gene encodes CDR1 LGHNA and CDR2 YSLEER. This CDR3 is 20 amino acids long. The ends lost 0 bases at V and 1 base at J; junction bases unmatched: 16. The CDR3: CASSQDNRGIFRLGTDTQYF. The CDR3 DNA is TGCGCCAGCAGCCAAGATAACAGGGGAATCTTTCGACTTGGCACAGATACGCAGTATTTT.

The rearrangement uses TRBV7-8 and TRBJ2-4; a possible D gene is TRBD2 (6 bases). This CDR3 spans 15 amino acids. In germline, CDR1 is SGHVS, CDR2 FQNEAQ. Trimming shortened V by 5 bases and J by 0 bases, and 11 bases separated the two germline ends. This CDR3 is CASSRERIAKNIQYF. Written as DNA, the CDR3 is TGTGCCAGCAGCCGGGAGCGTATAGCCAAAAACATTCAGTACTTC.

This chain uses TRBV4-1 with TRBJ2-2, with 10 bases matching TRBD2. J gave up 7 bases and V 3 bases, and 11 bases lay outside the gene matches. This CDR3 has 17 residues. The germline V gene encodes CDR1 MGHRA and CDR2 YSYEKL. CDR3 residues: CASSHPSDQRGGGELFF. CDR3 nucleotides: TGCGCCAGCAGCCACCCGAGCGACCAGCGGGGGGGCGGGGAGCTGTTTTTT.

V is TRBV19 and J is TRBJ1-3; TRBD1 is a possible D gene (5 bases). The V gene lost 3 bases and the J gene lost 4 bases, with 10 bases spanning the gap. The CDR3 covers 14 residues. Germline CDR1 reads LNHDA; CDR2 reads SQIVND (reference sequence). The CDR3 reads CASSIQGGGNTIYF. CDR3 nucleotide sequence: TGTGCCAGTAGTATTCAGGGAGGCGGAAACACCATATATTTT.

The CDR3 reads CASSIGRPNTEAFF. The DNA for the CDR3 is TGTGCCAGTAGTATAGGACGGCCCAACACTGAAGCTTTCTTT. V gene TRBV19 combines with J gene TRBJ1-1; unclear D gene. The CDR3 runs 14 residues. V was pared by 1 base and J by 2 bases, with 8 bases between. Germline loops: CDR1 LNHDA, CDR2 SQIVND (reference sequence).

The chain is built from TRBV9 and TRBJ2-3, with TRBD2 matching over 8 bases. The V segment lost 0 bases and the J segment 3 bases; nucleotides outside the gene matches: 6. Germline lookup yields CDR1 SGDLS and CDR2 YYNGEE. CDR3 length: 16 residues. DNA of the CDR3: TGTGCCAGCAGCGTAGGGGGTAGCGGGGATACAGATACGCAGTATTTT. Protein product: CASSVGGSGDTDTQYF.

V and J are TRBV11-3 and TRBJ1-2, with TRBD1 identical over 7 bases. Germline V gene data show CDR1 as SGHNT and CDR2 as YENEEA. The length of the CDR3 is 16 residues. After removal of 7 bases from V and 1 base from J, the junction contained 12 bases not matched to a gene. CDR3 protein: CASKGPQGKHNYGYTF. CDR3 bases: TGTGCCAGCAAAGGGCCACAGGGGAAGCATAACTATGGCTACACCTTC.

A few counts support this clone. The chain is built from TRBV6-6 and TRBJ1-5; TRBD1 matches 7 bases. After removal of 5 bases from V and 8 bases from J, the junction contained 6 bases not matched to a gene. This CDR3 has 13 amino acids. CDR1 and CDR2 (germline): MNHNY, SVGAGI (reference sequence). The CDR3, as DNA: TGTGCCAGCAGTACGGGACAGATTGAGCCCCAGCATTTT. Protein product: CASSTGQIEPQHF.

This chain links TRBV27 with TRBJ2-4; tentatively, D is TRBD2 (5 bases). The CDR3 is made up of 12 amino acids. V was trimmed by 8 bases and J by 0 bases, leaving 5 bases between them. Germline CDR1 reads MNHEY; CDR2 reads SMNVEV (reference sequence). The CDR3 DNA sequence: TGTGCCAGCGGACTAGCCAAAAACATTCAGTACTTC. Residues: CASGLAKNIQYF.

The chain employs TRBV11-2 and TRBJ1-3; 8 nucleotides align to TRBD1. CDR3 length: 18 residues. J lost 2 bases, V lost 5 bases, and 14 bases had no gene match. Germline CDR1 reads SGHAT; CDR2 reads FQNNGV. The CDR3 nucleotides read TGTGCCAGCAGCCTGGGACAGGTTCCCTCGCCCACTGGAAACACCATATATTTT. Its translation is CASSLGQVPSPTGNTIYF.

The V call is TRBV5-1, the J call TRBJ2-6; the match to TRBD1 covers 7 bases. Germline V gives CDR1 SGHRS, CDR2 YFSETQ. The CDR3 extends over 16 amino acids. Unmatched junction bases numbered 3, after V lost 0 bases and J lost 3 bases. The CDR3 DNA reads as TGCGCCAGCAGCTTGGAGGGGGCGCGTGGGGCCAACGTCCTGACTTTC. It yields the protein CASSLEGARGANVLTF.

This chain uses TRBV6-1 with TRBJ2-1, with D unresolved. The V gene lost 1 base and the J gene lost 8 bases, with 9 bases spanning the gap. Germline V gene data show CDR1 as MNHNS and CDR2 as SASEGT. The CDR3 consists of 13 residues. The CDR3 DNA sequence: TGTGCCAGCAGTGAAGTTAGAACGGATGAGCAGTTCTTC. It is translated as CASSEVRTDEQFF.

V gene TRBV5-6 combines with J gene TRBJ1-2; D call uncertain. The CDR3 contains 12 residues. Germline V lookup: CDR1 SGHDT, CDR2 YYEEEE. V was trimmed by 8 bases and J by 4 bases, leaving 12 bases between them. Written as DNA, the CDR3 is TGTGCCAGTCTGGACCTCCTCTATGGCTACACCTTC. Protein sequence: CASLDLLYGYTF. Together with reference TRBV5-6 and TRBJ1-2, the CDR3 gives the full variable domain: DAGVTQSPTHLIKTRGQQVTLRCSPKSGHDTVSWYQQALGQGPQFIFQYYEEEERQRGNFPDRFSGHQFPNYSSELNVNALLLGDSALYLCASLDLLYGYTFGSGTRLTVV.

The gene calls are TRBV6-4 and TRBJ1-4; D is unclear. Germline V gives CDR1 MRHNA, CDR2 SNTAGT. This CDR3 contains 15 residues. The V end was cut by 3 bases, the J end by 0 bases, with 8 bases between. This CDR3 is CASSEGIATNEKLFF. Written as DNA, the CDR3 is TGTGCCAGCAGTGAGGGGATTGCAACTAATGAAAAACTGTTTTTT.

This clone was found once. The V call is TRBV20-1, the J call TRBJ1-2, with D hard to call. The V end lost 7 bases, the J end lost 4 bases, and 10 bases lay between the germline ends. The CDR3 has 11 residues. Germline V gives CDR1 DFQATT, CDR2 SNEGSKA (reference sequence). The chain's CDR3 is CSVGWGYGYTF. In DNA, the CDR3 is TGCAGTGTAGGGTGGGGCTATGGCTACACCTTC.

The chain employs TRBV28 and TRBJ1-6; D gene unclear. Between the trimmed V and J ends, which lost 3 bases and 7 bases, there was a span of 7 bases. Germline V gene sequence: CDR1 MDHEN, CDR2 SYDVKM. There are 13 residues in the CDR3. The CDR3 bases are TGTGCCAGCAGTTTGGTCAACAATTCACCCCTCCACTTT. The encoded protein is CASSLVNNSPLHF.

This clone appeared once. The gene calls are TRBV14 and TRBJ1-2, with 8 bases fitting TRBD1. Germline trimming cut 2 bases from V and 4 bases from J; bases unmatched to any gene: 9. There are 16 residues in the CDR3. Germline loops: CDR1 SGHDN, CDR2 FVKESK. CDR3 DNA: TGTGCCAGCAGCCAACATACAGGACAGGGAGGCTATGGCTACACCTTC. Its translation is CASSQHTGQGGYGYTF. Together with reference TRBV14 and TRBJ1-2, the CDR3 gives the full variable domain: EAGVTQFPSHSVIEKGQTVTLRCDPISGHDNLYWYRRVMGKEIKFLLHFVKESKQDESGMPNNRFLAERTGGTYSTLKVQPAELEDSGVYFCASSQHTGQGGYGYTFGSGTRLTVV.

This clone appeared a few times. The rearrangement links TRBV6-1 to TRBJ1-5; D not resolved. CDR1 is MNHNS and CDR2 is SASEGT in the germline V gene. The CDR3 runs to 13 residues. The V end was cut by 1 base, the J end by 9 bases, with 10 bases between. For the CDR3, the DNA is TGTGCCAGCAGTGAAGTTGGCTTCGGGCCCCAGCATTTT. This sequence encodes CASSEVGFGPQHF.

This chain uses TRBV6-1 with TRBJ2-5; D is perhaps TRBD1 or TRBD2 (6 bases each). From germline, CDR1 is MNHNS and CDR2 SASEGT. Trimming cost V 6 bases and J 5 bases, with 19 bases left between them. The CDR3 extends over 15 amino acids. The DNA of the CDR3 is TGTGCCAGCAGGGCCCTTCTAGGGGGAGGCGAGACCCAGTACTTC. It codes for CASRALLGGGETQYF.

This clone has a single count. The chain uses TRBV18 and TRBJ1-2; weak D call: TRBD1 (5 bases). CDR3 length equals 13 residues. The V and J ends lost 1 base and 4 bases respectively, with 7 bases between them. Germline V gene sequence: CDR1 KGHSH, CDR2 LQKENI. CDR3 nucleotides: TGTGCCAGCTCACCACAGGGGCCCTATGGCTACACCTTC. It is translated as CASSPQGPYGYTF.

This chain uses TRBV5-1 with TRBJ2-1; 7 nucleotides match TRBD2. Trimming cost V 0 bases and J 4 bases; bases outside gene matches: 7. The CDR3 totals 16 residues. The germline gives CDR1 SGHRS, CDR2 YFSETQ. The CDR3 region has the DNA TGCGCCAGCAGCTTGGGCTGGGCGGGGGAGTACAATGAGCAGTTCTTC. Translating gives CASSLGWAGEYNEQFF.